This T cell receptor (beta chain) was recorded in a study of neoadjuvant anti-PD-1 for oral cavity cancer. The V segment lost 8 bases and the J segment 0 bases; nucleotides outside the gene matches: 7. The CDR3 totals 15 residues. Libraries were prepared by immunoSEQ multiplex PCR; TCRdb keeps only in-frame clonotypes and omits some of them. The sample has under 13,000 clones, approximately 52% seen once. The chain combines TRBV5-3 with TRBJ2-1; 8 bases agree with TRBD1. TRBV5-3 is recorded as an ORF, its role being uncertain. This clonotype was sampled from a person between 40 and 85 years old with oral cavity squamous cell carcinoma. Specimen: tumor tissue, collected before nivolumab (anti-PD-1) treatment. CDR3 in amino acids: CASSSGTGSYNEQFF. The CDR3, as DNA: TGTGCCAGCAGTTCCGGGACAGGCTCCTACAATGAGCAGTTCTTC.